Detailed here is one T cell receptor (beta chain). CDR3 length: 18 residues. V was trimmed by 2 bases and J by 4 bases, leaving 23 bases between them. Per germline, CDR1 GTSNPN and CDR2 SVGIG (reference sequence). The record originates from a study of blood T cell repertoires in COVID-19. Assay: immunoSEQ multiplex PCR; the TCRdb copy retains only in-frame clones and omits some. The sample carries over 250,000 clones, 85% to 90% recorded once. This sequence was found in a woman between 50 and 59 years old with COVID-19, enrolled during active disease. This chain uses TRBV30 with TRBJ1-4, with D perhaps TRBD1 (6 bases). Sequenced input: peripheral blood. CDR3 residues: CAWSSWAGASGGNEKLFF. CDR3 in DNA: TGTGCCTGGAGTAGTTGGGCAGGGGCAAGCGGAGGTAATGAAAAACTGTTTTTT.